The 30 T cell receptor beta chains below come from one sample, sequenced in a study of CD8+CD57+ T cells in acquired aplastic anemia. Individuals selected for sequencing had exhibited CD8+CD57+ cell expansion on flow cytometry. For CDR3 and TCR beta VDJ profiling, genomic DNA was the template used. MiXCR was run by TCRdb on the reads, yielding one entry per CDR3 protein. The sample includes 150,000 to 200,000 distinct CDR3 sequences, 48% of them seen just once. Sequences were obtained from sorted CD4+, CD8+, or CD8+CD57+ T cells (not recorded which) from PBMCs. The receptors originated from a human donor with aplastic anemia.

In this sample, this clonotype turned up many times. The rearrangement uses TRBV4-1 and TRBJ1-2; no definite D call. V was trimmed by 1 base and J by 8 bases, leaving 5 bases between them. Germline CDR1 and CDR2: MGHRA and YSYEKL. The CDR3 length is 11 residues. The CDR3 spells CASSQGRGYTF. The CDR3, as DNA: TGCGCCAGCAGCCAAGGCCGCGGCTACACCTTC.

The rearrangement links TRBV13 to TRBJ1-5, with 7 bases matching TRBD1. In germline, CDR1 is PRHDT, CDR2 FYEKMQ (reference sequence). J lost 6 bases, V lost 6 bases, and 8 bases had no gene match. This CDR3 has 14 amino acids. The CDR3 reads CASRPGTAGQPQHF. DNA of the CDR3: TGTGCCAGCAGACCCGGGACAGCGGGTCAGCCCCAGCATTTT.

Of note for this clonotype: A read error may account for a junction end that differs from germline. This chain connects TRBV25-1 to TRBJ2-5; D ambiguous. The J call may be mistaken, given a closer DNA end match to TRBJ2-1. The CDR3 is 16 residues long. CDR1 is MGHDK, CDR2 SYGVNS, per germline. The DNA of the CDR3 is TGTGCCAGCAGTGAATATAGGGTGAGCTCCTACAATGATCAGTTCTTC. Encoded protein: CASSEYRVSSYNDQFF.

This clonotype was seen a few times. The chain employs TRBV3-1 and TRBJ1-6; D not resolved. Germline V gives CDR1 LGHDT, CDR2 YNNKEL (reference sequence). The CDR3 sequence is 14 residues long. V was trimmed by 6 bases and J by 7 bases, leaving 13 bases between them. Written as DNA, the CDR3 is TGTGCCAGCAGGTCCGGCACTGGGAATTCACCCCTCCACTTT. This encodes CASRSGTGNSPLHF.

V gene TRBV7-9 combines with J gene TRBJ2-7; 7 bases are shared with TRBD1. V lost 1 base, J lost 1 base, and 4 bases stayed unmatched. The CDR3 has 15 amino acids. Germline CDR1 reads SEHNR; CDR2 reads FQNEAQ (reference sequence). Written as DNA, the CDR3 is TGTGCCAGCAGCTTAGGAGGGGGCGCTTCCTACGAGCAGTACTTC. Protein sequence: CASSLGGGASYEQYF.

The CDR3 here is CASSRNQGGREAFF. The CDR3 DNA sequence: TGTGCCAGCAGCCGCAATCAGGGGGGCAGGGAAGCTTTCTTT. The gene calls are TRBV5-5 and TRBJ1-1, with 7 bases lining up with TRBD1. The V and J ends lost 4 bases and 8 bases, in that order; junction bases with no gene match: 11. Per the germline V gene, CDR1 is SGHKS and CDR2 is YYEKEE (reference sequence). This CDR3 has 14 residues.

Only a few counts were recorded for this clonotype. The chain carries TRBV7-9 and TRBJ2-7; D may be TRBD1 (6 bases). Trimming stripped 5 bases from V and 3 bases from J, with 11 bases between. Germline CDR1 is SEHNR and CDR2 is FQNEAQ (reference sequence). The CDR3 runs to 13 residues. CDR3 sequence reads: CASSTGQHYEQYF. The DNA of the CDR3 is TGTGCCAGCAGCACCGGACAGCACTACGAGCAGTACTTC. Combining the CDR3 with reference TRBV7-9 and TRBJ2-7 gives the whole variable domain DTGVSQNPRHKITKRGQNVTFRCDPISEHNRLYWYRQTLGQGPEFLTYFQNEAQLEKSRLLSDRFSAERPKGSFSTLEIQRTEQGDSAMYLCASSTGQHYEQYFGPGTRLTVT.

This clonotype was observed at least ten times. The CDR3 spells CAISESGAGYTF. The CDR3 DNA follows: TGTGCCATCAGTGAGTCGGGAGCTGGCTACACCTTC. The J gene is TRBJ1-2, the V gene TRBV10-3; no reliable D call. The CDR3 totals 12 residues. Between the trimmed V and J ends, which lost 0 bases and 7 bases, there was a span of 6 bases. Germline V CDR1 and CDR2: ENHRY, SYGVKD.

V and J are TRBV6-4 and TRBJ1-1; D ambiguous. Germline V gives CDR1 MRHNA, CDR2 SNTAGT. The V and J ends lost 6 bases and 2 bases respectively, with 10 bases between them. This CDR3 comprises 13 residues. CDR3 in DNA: TGTGCCAGCAGCGCTCAGATAAACACTGAAGCTTTCTTT. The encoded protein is CASSAQINTEAFF.

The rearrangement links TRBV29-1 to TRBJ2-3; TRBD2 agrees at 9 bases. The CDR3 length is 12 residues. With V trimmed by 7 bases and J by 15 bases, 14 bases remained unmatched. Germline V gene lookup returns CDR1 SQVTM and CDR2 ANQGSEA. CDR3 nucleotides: TGCAGCGCCACTAAGACTAGCGGCGGGCACTATTTT. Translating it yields CSATKTSGGHYF.

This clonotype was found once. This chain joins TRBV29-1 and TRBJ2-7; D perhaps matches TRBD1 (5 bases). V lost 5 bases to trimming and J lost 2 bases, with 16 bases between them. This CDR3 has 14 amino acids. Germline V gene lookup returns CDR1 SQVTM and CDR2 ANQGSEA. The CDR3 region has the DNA TGCAGCGTTCTTGTTAGGGGATACCCCTACGAGCAGTACTTC. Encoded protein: CSVLVRGYPYEQYF.

This CDR3 reads CASSELARETQYF. The CDR3 DNA follows: TGTGCCAGCAGTGAACTAGCGCGAGAGACCCAGTACTTC. The rearrangement links TRBV2 to TRBJ2-5, with D tentatively TRBD2 (6 bases). The V end lost 2 bases, the J end lost 4 bases, and 8 bases lay between the germline ends. From germline, CDR1 is SNHLY and CDR2 FYNNEI. This CDR3 region has 13 residues.

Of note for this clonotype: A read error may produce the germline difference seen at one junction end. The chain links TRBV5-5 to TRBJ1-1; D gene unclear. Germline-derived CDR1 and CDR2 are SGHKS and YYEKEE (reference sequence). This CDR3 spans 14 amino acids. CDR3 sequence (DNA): TGTGCCAGCAGCCCAGGTCTCGCGAACACTGGAGCTTTCTTT. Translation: CASSPGLANTGAFF.

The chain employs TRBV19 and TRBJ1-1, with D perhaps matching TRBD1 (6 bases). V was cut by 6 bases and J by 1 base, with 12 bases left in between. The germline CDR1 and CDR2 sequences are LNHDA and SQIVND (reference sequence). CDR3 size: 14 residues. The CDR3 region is CASRVRDTNTEAFF. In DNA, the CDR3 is TGTGCCAGTAGGGTCAGGGACACGAACACTGAAGCTTTCTTT.

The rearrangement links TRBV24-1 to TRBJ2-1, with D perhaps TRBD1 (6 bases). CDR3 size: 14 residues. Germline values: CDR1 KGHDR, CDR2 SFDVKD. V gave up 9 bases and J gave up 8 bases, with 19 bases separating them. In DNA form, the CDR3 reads TGTGCCACCGGAGGACGTACAGGGTCGGATGAGCAGTTCTTC. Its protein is CATGGRTGSDEQFF.

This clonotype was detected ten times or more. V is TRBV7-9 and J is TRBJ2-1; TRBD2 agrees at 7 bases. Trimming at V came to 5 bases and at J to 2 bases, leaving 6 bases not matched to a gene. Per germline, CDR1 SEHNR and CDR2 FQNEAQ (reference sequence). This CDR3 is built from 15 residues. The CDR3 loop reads CASSTWEGTYNEQFF. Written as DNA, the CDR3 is TGTGCCAGCAGCACTTGGGAGGGTACCTACAATGAGCAGTTCTTC.

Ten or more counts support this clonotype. CDR3 DNA: TGCGCCAGCAGCCCCCAGCCGGGCCCAAACACTGAAGCTTTCTTT. Residues: CASSPQPGPNTEAFF. This sequence joins TRBV5-1 and TRBJ1-1; D ambiguous. Germline CDR1 and CDR2: SGHRS and YFSETQ. Trimming removed 4 bases from V and 2 bases from J, with 15 bases in between. This CDR3 contains 15 residues.

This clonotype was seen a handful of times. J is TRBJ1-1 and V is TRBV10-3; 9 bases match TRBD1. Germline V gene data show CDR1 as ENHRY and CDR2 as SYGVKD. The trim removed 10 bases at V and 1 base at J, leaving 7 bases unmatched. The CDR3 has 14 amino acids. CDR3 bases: TGTGCCAGCAATACAGGGGGCGCGAACACTGAAGCTTTCTTT. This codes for CASNTGGANTEAFF.

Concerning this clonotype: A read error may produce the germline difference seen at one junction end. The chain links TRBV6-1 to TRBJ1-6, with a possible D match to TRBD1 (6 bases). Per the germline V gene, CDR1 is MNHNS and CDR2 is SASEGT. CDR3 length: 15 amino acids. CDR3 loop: CASSLDRLYNPPPHF. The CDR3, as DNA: TGTGCCAGCAGCCTGGACAGACTTTATAATCCACCCCCCCACTTT.

The CDR3 spells CASSDAGYNEQYF. The CDR3, as DNA: TGCGCCAGCAGTGATGCCGGATACAACGAGCAGTACTTC. The chain uses TRBV10-2 and TRBJ2-7; D not resolved. V gave up 3 bases and J gave up 5 bases, with 11 bases separating them. This CDR3 region has 13 residues. Germline V gene data show CDR1 as WSHSY and CDR2 as SAAADI.

The CDR3 sequence: CASSSRTSGGSSYNEQFF. As DNA, the CDR3 is TGTGCCAGCAGCTCGCGGACTAGCGGGGGTAGCTCCTACAATGAGCAGTTCTTC. J is TRBJ2-1 and V is TRBV11-1; 13 nucleotides align to TRBD2. The CDR3 is 18 residues long. V was pared by 4 bases and J by 0 bases, with 6 bases of the junction left unmatched. CDR1 and CDR2 (germline): SGHAT, FQDESV (reference sequence).

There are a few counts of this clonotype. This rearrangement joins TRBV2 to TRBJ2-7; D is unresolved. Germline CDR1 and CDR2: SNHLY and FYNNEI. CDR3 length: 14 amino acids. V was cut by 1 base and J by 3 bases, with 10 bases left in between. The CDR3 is CASSEGLLVYEQYF. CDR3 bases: TGTGCCAGCAGTGAAGGGCTGCTGGTCTACGAGCAGTACTTC.

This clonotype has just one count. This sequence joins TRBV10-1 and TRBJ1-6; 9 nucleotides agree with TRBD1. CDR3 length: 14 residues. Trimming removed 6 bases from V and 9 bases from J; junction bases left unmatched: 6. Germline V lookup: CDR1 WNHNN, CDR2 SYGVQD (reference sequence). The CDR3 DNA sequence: TGCGCCAGCAGGGTGGACAGGGGAAGTTCACCCCTCCACTTT. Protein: CASRVDRGSSPLHF.

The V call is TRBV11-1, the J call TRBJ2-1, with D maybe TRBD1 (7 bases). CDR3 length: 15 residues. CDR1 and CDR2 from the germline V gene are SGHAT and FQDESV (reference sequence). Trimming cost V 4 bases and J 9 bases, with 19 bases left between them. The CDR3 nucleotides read TGTGCCAGCAGCTACCCACCGACAGGGAGGAGTGAGCAGTTCTTC. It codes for CASSYPPTGRSEQFF.

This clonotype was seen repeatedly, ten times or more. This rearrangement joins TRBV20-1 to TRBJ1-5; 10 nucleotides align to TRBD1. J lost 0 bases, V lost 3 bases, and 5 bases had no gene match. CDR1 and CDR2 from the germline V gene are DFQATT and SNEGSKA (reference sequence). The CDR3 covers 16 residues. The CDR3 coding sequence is TGCAGTGCTAGCGCCGGGACAGGGGTTAGCAATCAGCCCCAGCATTTT. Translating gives CSASAGTGVSNQPQHF.

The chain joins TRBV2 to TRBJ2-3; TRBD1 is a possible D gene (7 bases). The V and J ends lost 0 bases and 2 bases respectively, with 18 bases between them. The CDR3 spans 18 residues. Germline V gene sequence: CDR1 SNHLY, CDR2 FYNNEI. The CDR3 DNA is TGTGCCAGCAGTGAAGCGCTTCAGGGGGGCGCGTACACAGATACGCAGTATTTT. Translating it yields CASSEALQGGAYTDTQYF.

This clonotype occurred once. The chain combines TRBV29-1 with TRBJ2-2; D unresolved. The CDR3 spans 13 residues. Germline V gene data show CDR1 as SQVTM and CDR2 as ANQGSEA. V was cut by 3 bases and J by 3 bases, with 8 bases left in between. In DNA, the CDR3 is TGCAGCGTTGATACTCCTTACACCGGGGAGCTGTTTTTT. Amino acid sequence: CSVDTPYTGELFF.

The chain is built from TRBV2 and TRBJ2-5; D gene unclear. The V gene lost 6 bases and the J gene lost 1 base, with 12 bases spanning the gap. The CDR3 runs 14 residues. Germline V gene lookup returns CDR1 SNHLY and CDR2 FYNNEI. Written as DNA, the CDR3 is TGTGCCAGCAGCGCCCCGCCCGTCCAAGAGACCCAGTACTTC. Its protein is CASSAPPVQETQYF.

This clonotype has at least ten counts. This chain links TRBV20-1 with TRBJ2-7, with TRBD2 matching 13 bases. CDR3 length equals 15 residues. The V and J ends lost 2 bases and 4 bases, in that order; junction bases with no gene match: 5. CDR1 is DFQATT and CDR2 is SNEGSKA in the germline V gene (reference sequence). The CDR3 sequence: CSARTSGGAGYEQYF. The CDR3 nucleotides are TGCAGTGCTAGAACTAGCGGGGGGGCGGGGTACGAGCAGTACTTC.

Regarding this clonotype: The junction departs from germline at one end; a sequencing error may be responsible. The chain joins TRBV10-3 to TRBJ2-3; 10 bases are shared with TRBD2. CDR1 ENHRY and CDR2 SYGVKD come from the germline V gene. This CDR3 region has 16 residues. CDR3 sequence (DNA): TGTACCATCACCCCGGGACTAGCGAGCCGGGGTAATACGCAGTACTTT. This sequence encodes CTITPGLASRGNTQYF.